A selection of T cell receptor beta chains follows, all from one sample in a study of cytomegalovirus exposure and HLA in healthy donors. TCRdb's copy holds only in-frame clones and misses some; the assay was immunoSEQ multiplex PCR. The sample includes about 120,000 clones, around 81% seen only once; the top ten take under 5%. The specimen was PBMCs. The receptors derive from a woman in her thirties in good health and CMV-seronegative. The CDR3 runs from the conserved cysteine through the conserved F or W. D genes are given only for firm matches. Some rows have no size entry. The others give once, few or many, or a class for an expanded clone.

j_call,clone_size,cdr3_length,v_call,d_call,cdr3_aa,cdr3_nt
TRBJ2-3,.,12,TRBV7-9,.,CASSRTRDTQYF,TGTGCCAGCAGCCGAACCCGGGATACGCAGTATTTT
TRBJ2-3,few,15,TRBV28,.,CASTLGLRSTDTQYF,TGTGCCAGCACCCTGGGGCTACGTAGCACAGATACGCAGTATTTT
TRBJ1-1,few,10,TRBV20-1,.,CSASLTEAFF,TGCAGTGCCTCCCTGACTGAAGCTTTCTTT
TRBJ1-2,.,13,TRBV11-2,TRBD1,CASSLTQGAGYTF,TGTGCCAGCAGCTTGACCCAGGGGGCAGGCTACACCTTC
TRBJ1-1,few,15,TRBV7-9,TRBD1,CASSSPGTGFTEAFF,TGTGCCAGCAGCTCGCCCGGGACAGGGTTTACTGAAGCTTTCTTT
TRBJ1-4,.,15,TRBV6-6,TRBD1,CASSRTGTGNEKLFF,TGTGCCAGCAGCCGAACCGGGACAGGGAATGAAAAACTGTTTTTT
TRBJ2-7,.,15,TRBV9,TRBD1,CASSVGNRGAHEQYF,TGTGCCAGCAGCGTAGGTAACAGGGGAGCCCACGAGCAGTACTTC
TRBJ1-4,.,16,TRBV19,TRBD1,CASSLTGGLANEKLFF,TGTGCCAGCAGTCTGACAGGGGGCCTAGCTAATGAAAAACTGTTTTTT
TRBJ2-2,few,14,TRBV7-2,.,CASSLVQSTGELFF,TGTGCCAGCAGCTTAGTACAGTCCACCGGGGAGCTGTTTTTT
TRBJ2-1,.,15,TRBV11-2,TRBD2,CASTLTSGTYNEQFF,TGTGCCAGCACCTTGACTAGCGGAACTTACAATGAGCAGTTCTTC
TRBJ2-1,.,13,TRBV2,.,CASSLEGWDEQFF,TGTGCCAGCAGCCTAGAGGGCTGGGATGAGCAGTTCTTC
TRBJ2-3,.,18,TRBV10-2,TRBD2,CASSERSGRIRGGDTQYF,TGCGCCAGCAGTGAGAGGAGCGGGAGGATCCGGGGTGGAGATACGCAGTATTTT
TRBJ2-7,.,14,TRBV5-1,.,CASSLDGGPYEQYF,TGCGCCAGCAGCTTGGATGGGGGCCCCTACGAGCAGTACTTC
TRBJ1-4,.,14,TRBV18,.,CASSPRDNNEKLFF,TGTGCCAGCTCACCCAGGGATAATAATGAAAAACTGTTTTTT
TRBJ1-1,few,12,TRBV11-2,.,CASSSGKTEAFF,TGTGCCAGCAGCTCCGGGAAGACTGAAGCTTTCTTT
TRBJ2-7,.,14,TRBV7-3,TRBD2,CASSFSGGSYEQYF,TGTGCCAGCAGCTTTAGCGGGGGCTCCTACGAGCAGTACTTC
TRBJ2-5,.,16,TRBV7-2,TRBD2,CASSYGTSGNQETQYF,TGTGCCAGCAGCTACGGGACTAGCGGAAACCAAGAGACCCAGTACTTC
TRBJ2-3,once,14,TRBV12-5,.,CASGSGGQWGELYF,TGTGCTAGTGGTTCAGGGGGGCAGTGGGGAGAGTTGTATTTT
TRBJ1-2,.,12,TRBV28,.,CASSEGSTGYTF,TGTGCCAGCAGTGAGGGATCTACAGGCTACACCTTC
TRBJ1-1,.,13,TRBV28,.,CASQSPGDTEAFF,TGTGCAAGCCAATCCCCAGGGGACACTGAAGCTTTCTTT
TRBJ2-3,once,16,TRBV6-1,TRBD2,CASSDRASGRADTQYF,TGTGCCAGCAGTGATAGGGCTAGCGGGAGAGCAGATACGCAGTATTTT
TRBJ2-1,.,18,TRBV7-9,TRBD1,CSSSLSGQGETPYNEQFF,TGTTCCAGCAGCTTGTCGGGACAGGGGGAAACTCCCTACAATGAGCAGTTCTTC
TRBJ2-7,once,14,TRBV15,.,CATSRDKGPYERYF,TGTGCCACCAGCAGAGATAAAGGTCCCTACGAGCGGTACTTC
TRBJ2-5,.,13,TRBV7-7,.,CASSFGEQETQYF,TGTGCTAGCAGCTTCGGGGAACAAGAGACCCAGTACTTC
TRBJ2-3,.,17,TRBV10-2,.,CASSGRSGQRLTDTQYF,TGCGCCAGCAGTGGTAGATCGGGACAAAGACTCACAGATACGCAGTATTTT
TRBJ2-2,.,15,TRBV5-4,TRBD1,CASSSRDRDTGELFF,TGTGCCAGCAGCTCCCGGGACAGAGACACCGGGGAGCTGTTTTTT
TRBJ2-6,large,16,TRBV4-1,.,CASSQDRGSGANVLTF,TGCGCCAGCAGCCAAGACAGGGGCTCTGGGGCCAACGTCCTGACTTTC
TRBJ1-1,.,13,TRBV28,.,CASSPGFGTEAFF,TGTGCCAGCAGTCCAGGGTTTGGCACTGAAGCTTTCTTT
TRBJ1-6,.,16,TRBV4-1,.,CASSHRKDTYNSPLHF,TGCGCCAGCAGCCACAGGAAGGACACCTATAATTCACCCCTCCACTTT
TRBJ2-7,.,15,TRBV28,TRBD1,CASRTGTGGYYEQYF,TGTGCCAGCAGGACTGGGACAGGGGGTTACTACGAGCAGTACTTC
TRBJ2-3,once,13,TRBV15,TRBD2,CATSSRLADTQYF,TGTGCCACCAGCAGTCGACTAGCGGATACGCAGTATTTT
TRBJ2-4,.,13,TRBV5-4,TRBD2,CASSPRGENIQYF,TGTGCCAGCAGCCCGCGGGGGGAAAACATTCAGTACTTC
TRBJ2-7,.,15,TRBV5-1,.,CASSSPGVGTYGQYF,TGCGCCAGCAGCTCCCCAGGGGTTGGGACCTACGGGCAGTACTTC
TRBJ2-5,.,15,TRBV2,TRBD2,CASSGLAGEQETQYF,TGTGCCAGCAGTGGACTAGCGGGTGAGCAAGAGACCCAGTACTTC
TRBJ2-2,.,15,TRBV5-1,TRBD1,CASTQGAGRTGELFF,TGCGCCAGCACCCAGGGGGCAGGTCGCACCGGGGAGCTGTTTTTT
TRBJ1-5,.,13,TRBV6-1,TRBD1,CASSTGGGQPQHF,TGTGCCAGCAGTACAGGGGGCGGTCAGCCCCAGCATTTT
TRBJ2-3,.,12,TRBV28,.,CASSSVTDTQYF,TGTGCCAGCAGTAGCGTGACAGATACGCAGTATTTT
TRBJ2-7,.,15,TRBV14,TRBD1,CASSPRDRAPYEQYF,TGTGCCAGCAGCCCAAGGGACAGGGCGCCCTACGAGCAGTACTTC
TRBJ2-3,.,17,TRBV28,.,CASSLWGGAGVPDTQYF,TGTGCCAGCAGCCTCTGGGGGGGGGCGGGAGTGCCAGATACGCAGTATTTT
TRBJ2-2,.,16,TRBV28,.,CASTLDRSFNTGELFF,TGTGCCAGCACCCTCGACAGGTCCTTTAACACCGGGGAGCTGTTTTTT
TRBJ1-4,.,16,TRBV15,TRBD1,CATSRDLHLGGEKLFF,TGTGCCACCAGCAGAGATCTACATTTAGGGGGCGAAAAACTGTTTTTT
TRBJ2-7,few,15,TRBV7-9,.,CSSTSDWHGDYEQYF,TGTTCCAGCACTTCGGACTGGCATGGAGACTACGAGCAGTACTTC
TRBJ1-4,few,15,TRBV19,TRBD1,CASSITGGTNEKLFF,TGTGCCAGTAGTATTACAGGGGGCACTAATGAAAAACTGTTTTTT
TRBJ1-6,.,14,TRBV25-1,TRBD1,CASSRGTGISPLHF,TGTGCCAGCAGTAGAGGGACAGGTATTTCACCCCTCCACTTT
TRBJ2-5,.,16,TRBV5-6,TRBD2,CASSFPTSALQETQYF,TGTGCCAGCAGCTTCCCGACTAGCGCCTTACAAGAGACCCAGTACTTC
TRBJ2-7,.,19,TRBV7-9,TRBD2,CASSLVGTSGSYPSYEQYF,TGTGCCAGCAGCTTAGTCGGGACTAGCGGGAGTTACCCCTCCTACGAGCAGTACTTC
TRBJ2-7,.,15,TRBV9,TRBD2,CASSVGGRGGTEQYF,TGTGCCAGCAGCGTAGGAGGGCGGGGGGGCACCGAGCAGTACTTC
TRBJ1-4,.,15,TRBV30,TRBD1,CAWSVMGTGAEKLFF,TGTGCCTGGAGTGTAATGGGGACAGGGGCCGAAAAACTGTTTTTT
TRBJ2-6,.,19,TRBV5-1,.,CASSHQTATRKSGANVLTF,TGCGCCAGCAGCCACCAGACAGCCACGCGAAAATCTGGGGCCAACGTCCTGACTTTC
TRBJ2-3,.,16,TRBV5-1,TRBD1,CASSAPDRESTDTQYF,TGCGCCAGCAGCGCCCCCGACAGGGAAAGCACAGATACGCAGTATTTT
TRBJ2-7,.,16,TRBV2,TRBD1,CASSDSRQGFFHEQYF,TGTGCCAGCAGTGATTCGAGACAGGGGTTTTTCCACGAGCAGTACTTC
TRBJ2-7,once,13,TRBV27,.,CASSPTGAYEQYF,TGTGCCAGCAGTCCCACAGGAGCCTACGAGCAGTACTTC
TRBJ2-2,once,15,TRBV9,TRBD2,CASSPWTSGGGELFF,TGTGCCAGCAGCCCCTGGACAAGCGGGGGCGGGGAGCTGTTTTTT
TRBJ2-3,.,13,TRBV6-1,.,CASSGAHTDTQYF,TGTGCCAGCAGTGGGGCCCACACAGATACGCAGTATTTT
TRBJ2-3,.,17,TRBV7-9,TRBD1,CASRSRQGPSGTDTQYF,TGTGCCAGCAGATCCAGACAGGGGCCTAGCGGCACAGATACGCAGTATTTT